One and the same sample provided the 32 T cell receptor beta chains below, sequenced in a study of CD8 T cells in Susac syndrome (dated by TCRdb to the late 2010s). Library preparation employed the immunoSEQ multiplex PCR assay. RNA was extracted using the RNeasy kit, and about 0.5 to 1 ug of the RNA was reverse transcribed with random hexamers. TCRdb reprocessed the public reads (quality trimming at Q25 with fastp, clone calling with MiXCR) and kept in-frame beta chains. Under each unique CDR3 protein, matching rows form one entry showing the most common genes and DNA. The sample table lists 150,000 to 180,000 distinct CDR3 sequences, approximately 96% of them with a count of one. Jointly, the top ten make up 0.21% of the sample. Sequencing used CD8+ T cells from PBMCs. These receptors were obtained from a human donor with multiple sclerosis.

The genes are TRBV20-1 and TRBJ2-2; D is unresolved. This CDR3 has 11 amino acids. The germline V gene has CDR1 DFQATT and CDR2 SNEGSKA (reference sequence). The V end was cut by 5 bases, the J end by 8 bases, with 9 bases between. CDR3 region: CSAPLLGELFF. CDR3 nucleotides: TGCAGTGCTCCCCTACTAGGGGAGCTGTTTTTT.

This clonotype was detected only a few times. The genes are TRBV9 and TRBJ1-5; the match to TRBD1 covers 8 bases. Unmatched junction bases numbered 5, after V lost 3 bases and J lost 6 bases. Germline CDR1 reads SGDLS; CDR2 reads YYNGEE. The CDR3 runs 14 residues. DNA for the CDR3: TGTGCCAGCAGCGACGGACAGGGTCGTCAGCCCCAGCATTTT. It specifies CASSDGQGRQPQHF. Drawing the rest from reference TRBV9 and TRBJ1-5, the complete variable domain is DSGVTQTPKHLITATGQRVTLRCSPRSGDLSVYWYQQSLDQGLQFLIQYYNGEERAKGNILERFSAQQFPDLHSELNLSSLELGDSALYFCASSDGQGRQPQHFGDGTRLSIL.

The chain is built from TRBV7-6 and TRBJ2-3, with D perhaps matching TRBD1 (5 bases). The CDR3 is 15 residues long. CDR1 is SGHVS, CDR2 FNYEAQ, per germline. Trimming took off 2 bases at V and 4 bases at J, with 13 bases between the two ends. CDR3 DNA sequence: TGTGCCAGCAGCTTAACGCAGGGTAATGCAGATACGCAGTATTTT. It translates to CASSLTQGNADTQYF.

The chain is built from TRBV20-1 and TRBJ2-7, with D possibly being TRBD1 (5 bases). This CDR3 spans 14 amino acids. V was cut by 3 bases and J by 3 bases, with 15 bases left in between. CDR1 DFQATT and CDR2 SNEGSKA come from the germline V gene (reference sequence). The CDR3 DNA is TGCAGTGCTAGGAATGGTGAGGACATCTACGAGCAGTACTTC. Its translation is CSARNGEDIYEQYF.

The chain couples TRBV7-9 to TRBJ1-6, with 8 bases fitting TRBD1. The CDR3 contains 16 residues. The V gene end was trimmed by 5 bases and the J gene end by 5 bases; junction bases not matched to a gene: 8. CDR1 SEHNR and CDR2 FQNEAQ come from the germline V gene (reference sequence). CDR3 nucleotide sequence: TGTGCCAGCAGCCCCCCACAGGGGGTCCATAATTCACCCCTCCACTTT. The encoded protein is CASSPPQGVHNSPLHF.

V gene TRBV7-9 combines with J gene TRBJ2-7, with TRBD1 as a possible D gene (6 bases). The CDR3 spans 16 residues. Germline V gene lookup returns CDR1 SEHNR and CDR2 FQNEAQ (reference sequence). Trimming took 5 bases from V and 2 from J, leaving 19 bases between them. In DNA form, the CDR3 reads TGTGCCAGCAGCGCCCTCCGGGACAAAAGGCCCTACGAGCAGTACTTC. Its protein product is CASSALRDKRPYEQYF.

This chain joins TRBV27 and TRBJ2-2; possibly TRBD1 for D (6 bases). The V gene's germline CDR1 is MNHEY and CDR2 SMNVEV (reference sequence). Trimming cost V 10 bases and J 1 base, with 16 bases left between them. The CDR3 has 15 amino acids. Here the CDR3 reads CATSHRVVNTGELFF. CDR3 in DNA: TGTGCCACATCCCACAGGGTAGTGAACACCGGGGAGCTGTTTTTT.

The chain combines TRBV10-3 with TRBJ2-1; TRBD1 might be the D (6 bases). In germline, CDR1 is ENHRY, CDR2 SYGVKD. The CDR3 covers 14 residues. Trimming stripped 3 bases from V and 6 bases from J, with 12 bases between. The CDR3 bases are TGTGCCATCAGTGACTCAGGGGAATTCAATGAGCAGTTCTTC. Amino acid sequence: CAISDSGEFNEQFF.

The chain has TRBV14 and TRBJ2-3; tentatively, D is TRBD2 (7 bases). The CDR3 is 16 residues long. The ends were cut back, 7 bases at V and 2 bases at J, with 19 bases in the middle. The germline V gene has CDR1 SGHDN and CDR2 FVKESK. This CDR3 reads CASNRGGGGHTDTQYF. The CDR3 bases are TGTGCCAGCAACCGTGGAGGGGGAGGGCACACAGATACGCAGTATTTT.

V usage is TRBV7-2 and J usage is TRBJ1-6; possibly TRBD1 for D (6 bases). V lost 5 bases to trimming and J lost 6 bases, with 11 bases between them. Germline V lookup: CDR1 SGHTA, CDR2 FQGNSA. The CDR3 length is 14 residues. The CDR3 region is CASSDGQPNSPLHF. In DNA, the CDR3 is TGTGCCAGCAGCGATGGACAGCCTAATTCACCCCTCCACTTT.

The chain has TRBV12-3 or TRBV12-4 and TRBJ1-2; D is unclear. V lost 4 bases, J lost 8 bases, and 11 bases lay in between. The CDR3 has 12 residues. This CDR3 reads CASSWPGRGYTF. The CDR3 region has the DNA TGTGCCAGCAGTTGGCCGGGCCGAGGCTACACCTTC.

The chain is built from TRBV30 and TRBJ1-1; 9 nucleotides agree with TRBD1. The CDR3 extends over 12 amino acids. Trimming cost V 3 bases and J 11 bases; bases outside gene matches: 7. CDR1 is GTSNPN and CDR2 is SVGIG in the germline V gene (reference sequence). In DNA form, the CDR3 reads TGTGCCTGGAGGTCCGGACAGGGGTGGGCTTTCTTT. It is translated as CAWRSGQGWAFF.

The chain carries TRBV20-1 and TRBJ1-5; 7 bases agree with TRBD1. Trimming cost V 5 bases and J 7 bases; bases outside gene matches: 11. The length of the CDR3 is 14 residues. CDR1 and CDR2 from the germline V gene are DFQATT and SNEGSKA (reference sequence). The CDR3 region has the DNA TGCAGTGCTTTAACAGGGGCGTACGGGCAGCCCCAGCATTTT. Amino acid sequence: CSALTGAYGQPQHF.

This chain joins TRBV2 and TRBJ1-1; TRBD1 aligns across 7 bases. This CDR3 region has 12 residues. Germline V gene sequence: CDR1 SNHLY, CDR2 FYNNEI. Trimming cost V 8 bases and J 9 bases; bases outside gene matches: 9. For the CDR3, the DNA is TGTGCCAGCCGCGGGACAGCAGAACAAGCTTTCTTT. Its translation: CASRGTAEQAFF.

CDR3 sequence reads: CASSYSTQSGGEQYF. CDR3 coding DNA: TGTGCCAGCAGTTACTCGACACAATCCGGGGGGGAGCAGTACTTC. The rearrangement links TRBV6-2 or TRBV6-3 to TRBJ2-7; 7 positions match TRBD2. V lost 0 bases and J lost 7; bases outside the gene matches: 9. The CDR3 contains 15 residues. Germline values: CDR1 MNHEY, CDR2 SVGEGT.

This sequence joins TRBV14 and TRBJ1-2; possibly TRBD1 for D (5 bases). With 3 bases removed from V and 1 base from J, the gap between germline ends came to 12 bases. Germline CDR1 SGHDN, CDR2 FVKESK. The CDR3 sequence is 15 residues long. The CDR3 sequence is CASSHSGGFNYGYTF. DNA for the CDR3: TGTGCCAGCAGCCATTCCGGGGGATTTAACTATGGCTACACCTTC.

The chain couples TRBV7-9 to TRBJ2-5; TRBD2 matches 8 bases. The CDR3 spans 14 residues. Germline V lookup: CDR1 SEHNR, CDR2 FQNEAQ (reference sequence). J gave up 3 bases and V 5 bases, and 5 bases lay outside the gene matches. CDR3 nucleotides: TGTGCCAGCAGCCCCCCGGGGGGGAAAGAGACCCAGTACTTC. Translation: CASSPPGGKETQYF.

This chain uses TRBV7-9 with TRBJ1-6; D not certain. The V end was cut by 4 bases, the J end by 15 bases, with 16 bases between. The CDR3 runs to 13 residues. Germline loops: CDR1 SEHNR, CDR2 FQNEAQ (reference sequence). Here the CDR3 DNA reads TGTGCCAGCAGCTCTGGGCCGACGAAGGTCCTCCACTTT. Its translation: CASSSGPTKVLHF.

The chain carries TRBV20-1 and TRBJ1-1; 7 nucleotides align to TRBD1. The CDR3 runs 15 residues. V lost 0 bases, J lost 3 bases, and 7 bases stayed unmatched. Germline CDR1 DFQATT, CDR2 SNEGSKA (reference sequence). CDR3 coding DNA: TGCAGTGCTAGAGATCACACAGGGGACTACACTGAAGCTTTCTTT. Protein sequence: CSARDHTGDYTEAFF.

The J gene is TRBJ1-1, the V gene TRBV15; TRBD1 matches 12 bases. The CDR3 runs to 14 residues. J lost 5 bases, V lost 5 bases, and 3 bases had no gene match. Germline-derived CDR1 and CDR2 are LNHNV and YYDKDF (reference sequence). CDR3 nucleotide sequence: TGTGCCACCAGCGGGGACAGGGGGCTTACTGAAGCTTTCTTT. It codes for CATSGDRGLTEAFF.

The rearrangement joins TRBV27 to TRBJ1-6, with D perhaps TRBD1 (6 bases). The germline CDR1 and CDR2 sequences are MNHEY and SMNVEV (reference sequence). The V end lost 6 bases, the J end lost 8 bases, and 14 bases lay between the germline ends. The CDR3 runs 14 residues. The CDR3 here is CASSPSGDHSPLHF. As DNA, the CDR3 is TGTGCCAGCAGCCCCTCAGGGGATCATTCACCCCTCCACTTT.

The chain uses TRBV9 and TRBJ2-3; a possible D gene is TRBD1 (6 bases). Germline lookup yields CDR1 SGDLS and CDR2 YYNGEE. The CDR3 covers 14 residues. The V and J ends lost 0 bases and 4 bases respectively, with 9 bases between them. CDR3 loop: CASSVAGAPDTQYF. For the CDR3, the DNA is TGTGCCAGCAGCGTAGCAGGGGCCCCAGATACGCAGTATTTT. The full variable domain, its missing parts supplied by reference TRBV9 and TRBJ2-3, is DSGVTQTPKHLITATGQRVTLRCSPRSGDLSVYWYQQSLDQGLQFLIQYYNGEERAKGNILERFSAQQFPDLHSELNLSSLELGDSALYFCASSVAGAPDTQYFGPGTRLTVL.

V is TRBV29-1 and J is TRBJ1-2; D is uncertain. Germline V CDR1 and CDR2: SQVTM, ANQGSEA. V was pared by 0 bases and J by 3 bases, with 14 bases between. The length of the CDR3 is 15 residues. CDR3 loop: CSVEDLTEKYYGYTF. DNA of the CDR3: TGCAGCGTTGAAGATCTAACGGAGAAATACTATGGCTACACCTTC.

J is TRBJ2-3 and V is TRBV4-3; no clear D gene. Trimming stripped 1 base from V and 7 bases from J, with 9 bases between. Germline V gene lookup returns CDR1 LGHNA and CDR2 YSLEER. CDR3 length: 13 amino acids. CDR3 bases: TGCGCCAGCAGCCAAGGTGGACCGAATACGCAGTATTTT. Encoded protein: CASSQGGPNTQYF.

The rearrangement links TRBV29-1 to TRBJ2-1; 7 bases are shared with TRBD2. The V and J ends lost 1 base and 2 bases, in that order; junction bases with no gene match: 14. The CDR3 loop spans 18 amino acids. Germline loops: CDR1 SQVTM, CDR2 ANQGSEA. CDR3 nucleotides: TGCAGCGTTGAAGCGTTCGGTATGGGGGGGTTAACCTACAATGAGCAGTTCTTC. Protein product: CSVEAFGMGGLTYNEQFF.

The chain uses TRBV10-3 and TRBJ1-1; D is uncertain. The V gene's germline CDR1 is ENHRY and CDR2 SYGVKD. The CDR3 has 13 amino acids. Trimming removed 11 bases at V and 1 base at J, with 14 bases between. CDR3 nucleotide sequence: TGTGCCTCACACTCCCGGGGGAACACTGAAGCTTTCTTT. Translated: CASHSRGNTEAFF.

This rearrangement joins TRBV2 to TRBJ2-5; D possibly uses TRBD1 or TRBD2 (7 bases each). Germline lookup yields CDR1 SNHLY and CDR2 FYNNEI. V gave up 4 bases and J gave up 2 bases, with 17 bases separating them. CDR3 size: 16 residues. In nucleotides, the CDR3 is TGTGCCAGCAGTGGTACAGGGGAGGGGACTCAAGAGACCCAGTACTTC. Amino acid sequence: CASSGTGEGTQETQYF.

The J gene is TRBJ2-1, the V gene TRBV3-1; 9 bases agree with TRBD1. The CDR3 runs 15 residues. V was pared by 1 base and J by 5 bases, with 3 bases of the junction left unmatched. Germline V gene data show CDR1 as LGHDT and CDR2 as YNNKEL (reference sequence). This chain's CDR3 is CASSQGGQGNNEQFF. CDR3 in DNA: TGTGCCAGCAGCCAAGGAGGACAGGGGAACAATGAGCAGTTCTTC.

V is TRBV27 and J is TRBJ2-7, with D tentatively TRBD1 (6 bases). The CDR3 is made up of 13 amino acids. Trimming took 9 bases from V and 3 from J, leaving 15 bases between them. The V gene's germline CDR1 is MNHEY and CDR2 SMNVEV (reference sequence). The CDR3: CASGPGHYYEQYF. Here the CDR3 DNA reads TGTGCCAGTGGACCGGGACACTACTACGAGCAGTACTTC.

The chain recombines TRBV14 with TRBJ1-1; D is perhaps TRBD1 (5 bases). CDR1 is SGHDN and CDR2 is FVKESK in the germline V gene. The CDR3 consists of 17 residues. V lost 0 bases to trimming and J lost 2 bases, with 16 bases between them. The CDR3 is CASSQDGVGGTNTEAFF. CDR3 DNA sequence: TGTGCCAGCAGCCAAGACGGGGTAGGAGGGACCAACACTGAAGCTTTCTTT.

The chain uses TRBV20-1 and TRBJ1-2, with D perhaps matching TRBD1 (5 bases). The CDR3 covers 15 residues. The germline V gene encodes CDR1 DFQATT and CDR2 SNEGSKA (reference sequence). Trimming removed 0 bases from V and 6 bases from J, with 17 bases in between. The CDR3 here is CSARDRQSGVDGYTF. The CDR3, as DNA: TGCAGTGCTAGAGATCGACAGAGTGGAGTAGATGGCTACACCTTC.

The V and J genes are TRBV9 and TRBJ1-2, with TRBD1 identical over 7 bases. The CDR3 sequence is 17 residues long. The J segment lost 10 bases and the V segment lost 1 base, leaving 19 bases of the junction unmatched. Looked up from germline, CDR1 is SGDLS and CDR2 is YYNGEE. Written as DNA, the CDR3 is TGTGCCAGCAGCGTACCCCGTAAAGGACAGGCAGAGGGGTTCTACACCTTC. This codes for CASSVPRKGQAEGFYTF.